The rows below give T cell receptor beta chains drawn from one sample of a study of patients and donors after allogeneic stem cell transplantation. In TCRdb, the RT-PCR reads were re-called with MiXCR into one record per CDR3 protein. The sample has more than 850,000 distinct CDR3 sequences, about a sixth seen once. Sample: blood, either unsorted or a sorted T cell fraction (not recorded which). The receptors derive from a human donor who was either an allogeneic HSCT recipient or a stem cell or donor lymphocyte infusion donor (not recorded which). It is not recorded whose cells these are; they may come from a transplant donor. CDR3s include the opening cysteine and the closing phenylalanine or tryptophan. D genes are given only for firm matches. Clone size appears in some rows only: once, few, many, or a class for an expanded clone.

CDR3,DNA,V,D,length,size,J
CATRVGGLSYEQYF,TGTGCCACCAGAGTAGGGGGGCTCTCCTACGAGCAGTACTTC,TRBV15,-,14,-,TRBJ2-7
CASSRYRGGYTDTQYF,TGCGCCAGCAGCCGCTACCGGGGGGGTTACACAGATACGCAGTATTTT,TRBV4-3,TRBD2,16,few,TRBJ2-3
CASSSHLGGAYNSPLHF,TGTGCCAGCAGCTCCCATTTGGGGGGGGCCTATAATTCACCCCTCCACTTT,TRBV7-9,-,17,few,TRBJ1-6
CATSDPDMNTGELFF,TGTGCCACCAGTGATCCGGACATGAACACCGGGGAGCTGTTTTTT,TRBV24-1,-,15,-,TRBJ2-2
CASKLRETQYF,TGTGCCAGCAAATTGCGTGAGACCCAGTACTTC,TRBV27,-,11,-,TRBJ2-5
CSAGDRIKEKLFF,TGCAGTGCGGGGGACAGAATCAAAGAAAAACTGTTTTTT,TRBV20-1,TRBD1,13,few,TRBJ1-4
CASSLVVTSGGLDTQYF,TGTGCCAGCAGCTTAGTCGTCACTAGCGGGGGGTTAGATACGCAGTATTTT,TRBV7-2,TRBD2,17,-,TRBJ2-3
CASSLTLGRGNEQFF,TGTGCCAGCAGCTTAACACTAGGACGGGGCAATGAGCAGTTCTTC,TRBV7-2,-,15,few,TRBJ2-1
CASRLRNSNQPQHF,TGTGCCAGCAGGTTACGAAATAGCAATCAGCCCCAGCATTTT,TRBV12-3/TRBV12-4,-,14,many,TRBJ1-5
CASSLSRGRIDLGEQYF,TGTGCCAGCAGCTTAAGTCGGGGGAGGATTGATTTGGGCGAGCAGTACTTC,TRBV7-6,-,17,-,TRBJ2-7
CATSNPTGSPLHF,TGTGCCACCTCAAACCCGACAGGGTCACCCCTCCACTTT,TRBV24-1,TRBD1,13,-,TRBJ1-6
CASSPRGAAHNEQFF,TGTGCCAGCAGCCCTAGGGGGGCGGCGCACAATGAGCAGTTCTTC,TRBV7-2,-,15,few,TRBJ2-1
CASSSREGVPWETQYF,TGTGCCAGCAGTTCTCGGGAGGGCGTCCCTTGGGAGACCCAGTACTTC,TRBV27,TRBD2,16,-,TRBJ2-5
CASSQGGEGLATQYF,TGCGCCAGCAGCCAAGGGGGAGAGGGTTTGGCGACCCAGTACTTC,TRBV4-3,-,15,-,TRBJ2-5
CASSPMRQNYGYTF,TGTGCCAGCAGCCCTATGCGGCAGAACTATGGCTACACCTTC,TRBV11-2,-,14,-,TRBJ1-2
CSVQRASGGSNEQFF,TGCAGTGTACAAAGGGCTAGCGGGGGTAGTAATGAGCAGTTCTTC,TRBV20-1,TRBD2,15,few,TRBJ2-1
CASSLDGRPSSPLHF,TGTGCCAGCAGTTTAGACGGCAGGCCATCTTCACCCCTCCACTTT,TRBV12-3/TRBV12-4,-,15,few,TRBJ1-6
CASSPVGQGDTEAFF,TGTGCCAGCAGTCCGGTGGGACAGGGGGACACTGAAGCTTTCTTT,TRBV5-6,TRBD1,15,-,TRBJ1-1
CASSYSPPGGAGGYTF,TGTGCCAGCAGTTACTCGCCCCCAGGGGGCGCGGGGGGCTACACCTTC,TRBV6-5,TRBD1,16,few,TRBJ1-2
CASSISGFGDTEAFF,TGTGCCAGTAGTATAAGTGGGTTTGGGGACACTGAAGCTTTCTTT,TRBV19,-,15,-,TRBJ1-1
CASRSGEGNYGYTF,TGTGCCAGCAGGTCGGGGGAGGGGAACTATGGCTACACCTTC,TRBV25-1,-,14,-,TRBJ1-2
CASSSQSTGTGFRNEQFF,TGTGCCAGCAGTAGCCAATCAACCGGGACAGGGTTTCGGAATGAGCAGTTCTTC,TRBV6-2/TRBV6-3,TRBD1,18,many,TRBJ2-1
CASSSLRDSEPDTQYF,TGTGCCAGCAGTTCCCTCCGGGACAGCGAGCCAGATACGCAGTATTTT,TRBV6-5,TRBD1,16,-,TRBJ2-3
CASSLAGTSGIYEQYF,TGCGCCAGCAGCTTGGCCGGGACTAGCGGGATATACGAGCAGTACTTC,TRBV5-1,TRBD2,16,few,TRBJ2-7
CASRSTGMNTEAFF,TGTGCCAGCAGATCGACAGGGATGAACACTGAAGCTTTCTTT,TRBV6-1,TRBD1,14,few,TRBJ1-1
CAISEPDRGQEAFF,TGTGCCATCAGTGAGCCCGACAGGGGGCAAGAAGCTTTCTTT,TRBV10-3,TRBD1,14,-,TRBJ1-1
CSGLSGGAKNIQYF,TGCAGTGGTCTTAGCGGGGGAGCCAAAAACATTCAGTACTTC,TRBV20-1,TRBD2,14,few,TRBJ2-4
CASSAPKTQYF,TGTGCCAGCAGTGCTCCAAAGACCCAGTACTTC,TRBV28,-,11,many,TRBJ2-5